This T cell receptor beta chain was observed in a study of T cell responses to AZD1222 COVID-19 vaccine (dated by TCRdb to about 2021). Background on the whole study: TCR sequencing covered more than 230 trial participants: 200 to 220 given two doses of AZD1222 and about 26 given two doses of MenACWY control vaccine. Trial participants were enrolled by age into subgroups of 18-55, 56-69 and 70-plus years, and roughly 150, 30 and 60 TCR-sequenced participants, respectively, were included in these subgroups.

Overall study results and their limits: Spike-specific TCR breadth and depth rose significantly after two AZD1222 doses compared with day 0 and with MenACWY recipients. Most participants were white British and females outnumbered males, and the authors suggested that clonal diversity may have been underestimated. Because no day 14 peak-response samples were available, the repertoires could be characterized only after the peak T cell response. The 56-69-year group was small, and its depth increase did not reach significance, likely because of low power. Epitopes outside the regions mutated in the B.1.351 and B.1.1.7 variants were reportedly recognized by nearly half of the unique spike-specific TCRs. Conclusions about previously exposed vaccinees are limited, since just six AZD1222 recipients were seropositive for SARS-CoV-2 at baseline. The vaccine-associated CD4 TCRs covered the entire spike protein, and the dominant responses fell in regions 160-218 and 743-854.

The CDR3 regions of human TCRbeta chains were analyzed by immunosequencing. As for the authors' bioinformatics: Repertoire TCRs were checked for matches against a reference library of SARS-CoV-2-specific TCRs that had been generated using the MIRA antigen-specificity platform. Breadth was defined as the fraction of unique TCRs that were SARS-CoV-2-associated. Depth was defined as the fraction of total T cells that were SARS-CoV-2-associated. Using the MIRA data, each spike-specific TCR was mapped to the spike region that the TCR reacts to and placed in a CD4 or CD8 class. Log10-transformed breadth and depth values were compared by one-way ANOVA with Sidak's multiple comparisons tests. TCRdb took over this immuneACCESS table, retaining in-frame rearrangements with V and J assigned. Such tables are incomplete; in checked studies, under half of the missing clones stem from an unresolved V gene, and the remainder is unexplained. That table is the source of V, J and clone size, and D and trimming were worked out from the DNA. The sample records around 100,000 clones, approximately 90% of which are singletons. The ten largest make up roughly 2.5% of the sample.

V lost 2 bases and J lost 5 bases; the stretch between them is 14 bases long. CDR3 length: 15 amino acids, cysteine to phenylalanine. The DNA shown is the 45-base CDR3, in frame from base 1. The germline V gene encodes CDR1 SGHRS and CDR2 YFSETQ. About this clone itself: This clone's antigen is unknown. One base away there is no much larger clone; base qualities are not given.

The label giving this sample's time point can be read as: about 28 days (+/-7) after the second vaccine dose. AZD1222 recipients with second doses at about 4 weeks or about 12 weeks were pooled, because spike-specific TCR depth and breadth did not differ between schedules. Vaccinee samples came from UK trials COV001 and COV002, including a single-blind randomized controlled phase 2/3 trial of AZD1222 (ChAdOx1 nCoV-19) in healthy adults. Trial participant PBMC samples were collected at day 0 and day 28 after the second dose for TCRbeta chain sequencing. The rearrangement combines TRBV5-1 with TRBJ2-1; the D gene is perhaps TRBD2, on 6 matching bases. The specimen was peripheral blood, collected 28 days after the second AZD1222 dose. This receptor was taken from an adult who received the AZD1222 COVID-19 vaccine. The sequenced DNA: TGCGCCAGCAGCTTCCGACCGGGAGAAGACAATGAGCAGTTCTTC. Its protein product is CASSFRPGEDNEQFF.